These T cell receptor beta chains were read from a single sample in a study of prognosis after radiotherapy for stage I lung cancer. TCRdb processed the multiplex PCR reads anew with MiXCR; each CDR3 protein has one entry. The table shows about 13,000 distinct CDR3 sequences, with approximately 45% occurring only once. The specimen was PBMCs, collected before or after stereotactic body radiation therapy (not recorded which). Source of these receptors: a donor of 50 years or more with non-small cell lung cancer. CDR3s include the opening cysteine and the closing phenylalanine or tryptophan. Fields, in order: CDR3 length, clone size, D gene, J gene, V gene, CDR3 DNA, CDR3 protein. A D gene is named only where the DNA matches it firmly. Only part of the rows carry a size: once, few, many, or a class if the clone is expanded.

>16|many|TRBD2|TRBJ2-3|TRBV5-1
TGCGCCAGCAGCAGAGGGACTAGCGGGGGCACAGATACGCAGTATTTT
CASSRGTSGGTDTQYF
>16|once|TRBD1|TRBJ2-7|TRBV7-8
TGTGCCAGCAGCTTATGGAAAGGACAGGGGGCTGGCTATCAGTACTTC
CASSLWKGQGAGYQYF
>12|.|TRBD1|TRBJ1-3|TRBV6-2/TRBV6-3
TGTGCCAGCGGGGACAGTGTAAACACCATATATTTT
CASGDSVNTIYF
>15|.|.|TRBJ1-2|TRBV6-5
TGTGCCAGCAGTTACTTTTCCGATGCCGGACAGGGCTACACCTTC
CASSYFSDAGQGYTF
>12|.|.|TRBJ1-2|TRBV12-3/TRBV12-4
TGTTCCAGCAGCCGCCACGGGTATGGCTACACCTTC
CSSSRHGYGYTF
>19|many|.|TRBJ2-6|TRBV3-2
.
CASSPGWGFWGTGANVLTF
>15|many|TRBD2|TRBJ2-1|TRBV10-3
TGTGCCACTGGGACTAGCGGGGGGTTTTACAATGAGCAGTTCTTC
CATGTSGGFYNEQFF
>16|many|.|TRBJ1-2|TRBV18
TGTGCCAGCTCACCACCGCGGGGGTCTGGAGACTATGGCTACACCTTC
CASSPPRGSGDYGYTF
>19|.|TRBD2|TRBJ2-3|TRBV5-8
TGTGCCAGCAGCTTCCAGGGGACTAGCGGGGCCCGGGGCACAGATACGCAGTATTTT
CASSFQGTSGARGTDTQYF
>19|many|TRBD2|TRBJ2-7|TRBV7-2
TGTGCCAGCAGCTCGATTATGCGGGAGGTTGGGCTTCTGTCCTACGAGCAGTACTTC
CASSSIMREVGLLSYEQYF
>16|many|.|TRBJ2-3|TRBV4-3
TGCGCCAGCAGCCAAGCGGCAGTAGCAATCACAGATACGCAGTATTTT
CASSQAAVAITDTQYF
>14|.|.|TRBJ1-6|TRBV27
TGTGCCAGCAGTTTAGTTCAGGGTTTTTCACCCCTCCACTTT
CASSLVQGFSPLHF
>14|medium-sized|.|TRBJ2-1|TRBV27
TGTGCCAGCAGCACGACAGACCCGGACAATGAGCAGTTCTTC
CASSTTDPDNEQFF
>15|many|.|TRBJ2-3|TRBV9
TGTGCCAGCAGCGTGGCATTCATTAGCACAGATACGCAGTATTTT
CASSVAFISTDTQYF
>13|.|.|TRBJ2-7|TRBV28
TGTTCCAGCAGACCCGGACAGTCGAACCAGCAGTACTTC
CSSRPGQSNQQYF